This T cell receptor beta chain is from a study of T cell responses to AZD1222 COVID-19 vaccine. Second-dose schedules of about 4 or about 12 weeks were combined. As regards this clone: Its antigen is unidentified.

Overall study results and limits: The repertoires were collected only after the peak T cell response. Two doses of AZD1222 preceded a rise in Spike-specific TCR breadth and depth.

There are 14 residues in the CDR3. The V end was cut by 9 bases, the J end by 4 bases, with 15 bases between. Germline lookup yields CDR1 KGHDR and CDR2 SFDVKD. The table came from immunoSEQ multiplex PCR; TCRdb's copy has only in-frame clones and leaves some out. The sample gives under 150,000 clones, roughly 92% of which show up once; more than 0.95% is in the top ten. The clonotype was recovered from an adult who received the AZD1222 COVID-19 vaccine. Sequencing used peripheral blood, obtained 28 days after the second AZD1222 dose. The V and J genes are TRBV24-1 and TRBJ2-1; tentative D call: TRBD2 (6 bases). CDR3 protein: CATGSGGRYNEQFF. The DNA for the CDR3 is TGTGCCACCGGGTCTGGGGGGAGATACAATGAGCAGTTCTTC.